This T cell receptor (beta chain) emerged from a study of metastatic and nonmetastatic thyroid tumors. This clone has only a few counts. Per the germline V gene, CDR1 is MNHEY and CDR2 is SVGEGT. The CDR3 contains 15 residues. Trimming shortened V by 2 bases and J by 0 bases, and 10 bases separated the two germline ends. MiXCR reprocessed the PCR reads for TCRdb. This table holds some 41,000 clones, about 3.3% found once. Thyroid surgery had not been preceded by any treatment in any patient. Sequencing was performed on blood. The receptor's source is a female donor with papillary thyroid cancer or a benign thyroid nodule (not recorded which). Some clones in this sample may be carry-over from other donors' samples. The V call is TRBV6-2 or TRBV6-3, the J call TRBJ1-1; tentative D call: TRBD1 (5 bases). The CDR3 region has the DNA TGTGCCAGCAGTTACCCGGGACGGATGAACACTGAAGCTTTCTTT. This gives the protein CASSYPGRMNTEAFF.